The clone carrying this TCR beta chain came up a few times. CDR3 size: 15 residues. V was trimmed by 2 bases and J by 6 bases, leaving 11 bases between them. Looked up from germline, CDR1 is MNHEY and CDR2 is SMNVEV (reference sequence). This entry is derived from a study of Graves' ophthalmopathy and Graves' hyperthyroidism. The authors amplified TCR beta CDR3 regions, and they did so from RNA transcripts for repertoire sequencing. After a first-round RT-PCR with HTBI primers, a second-round multiplex PCR was run. One entry per CDR3 protein, called by TCRdb with MiXCR from the multiplex PCR reads. The table has about 660,000 distinct CDR3 sequences, roughly two fifths seen once.

The sample consisted of peripheral blood. This sequence joins TRBV27 and TRBJ1-6, with D perhaps TRBD1 (6 bases). This TCR came from an adult man with Graves' ophthalmopathy. The CDR3 nucleotides read TGTGCCAGCAGTTTAATGGACAGACTTAATTCACCCCTCCACTTT. Protein: CASSLMDRLNSPLHF.